Below, one TCR beta chain is given with its context. As processed by the authors: Reference gene primers were amplified, and this amplification served to estimate nucleated cell counts. Using immunoSEQ multiplex PCR, the repertoire was profiled, and TCRdb retains in-frame clones only, with some absent. D and trimming come from the DNA, and the V and J calls and clone size come from that table. The sample carries around 320,000 clones, about 91% recorded once. This sample was included in a study of blood T cell repertoires in COVID-19. Across the study: Whether acute or convalescent, the COVID-19 samples came from the United States, Italy and Spain. PBMCs, B-cell-depleted T cells, or T cells provided the cDNA or gDNA that made up the material.

The CDR3 is 15 amino acids. Trimming at V came to 7 bases and at J to 0 bases, leaving 3 bases not matched to a gene. Germline V CDR1 and CDR2: MNHEY, SVGAGI. The chain joins TRBV6-5 to TRBJ2-6; 7 bases are shared with TRBD2. The sample was peripheral blood. The sequence was collected from a woman in her 30s who had recovered from COVID-19. CDR3 loop: CASTERGSGANVLTF. The DNA of the CDR3 is TGTGCCAGCACCGAGCGGGGCTCTGGGGCCAACGTCCTGACTTTC.